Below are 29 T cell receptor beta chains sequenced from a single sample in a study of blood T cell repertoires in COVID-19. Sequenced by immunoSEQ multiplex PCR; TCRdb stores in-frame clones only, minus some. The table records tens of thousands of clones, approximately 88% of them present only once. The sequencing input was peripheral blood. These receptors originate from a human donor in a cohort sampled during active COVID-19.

This CDR3 is CASSIGASGDVLFF. CDR3 in DNA: TGTGCCAGTAGTATAGGTGCTTCAGGGGATGTTCTGTTTTTT. The V gene is TRBV19, the J gene TRBJ1-4, with D tentatively TRBD1 (6 bases). V was pared by 1 base and J by 14 bases, with 17 bases between. The CDR3 runs to 14 residues. Germline V CDR1 and CDR2: LNHDA, SQIVND (reference sequence).

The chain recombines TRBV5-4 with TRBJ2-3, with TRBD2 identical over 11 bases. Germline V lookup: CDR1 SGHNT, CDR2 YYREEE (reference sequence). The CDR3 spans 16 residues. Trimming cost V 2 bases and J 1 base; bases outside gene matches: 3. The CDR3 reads CASSFAGLAGTDTQYF. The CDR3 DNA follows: TGTGCCAGCAGCTTCGCGGGACTAGCGGGCACAGATACGCAGTATTTT.

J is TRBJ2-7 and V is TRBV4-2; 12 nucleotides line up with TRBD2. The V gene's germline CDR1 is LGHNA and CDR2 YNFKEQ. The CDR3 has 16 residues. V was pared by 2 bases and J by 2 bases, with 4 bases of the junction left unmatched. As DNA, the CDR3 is TGTGCCAGCAGCCAAAGTGGGACTAGCGGGCCCTACGAGCAGTACTTC. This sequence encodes CASSQSGTSGPYEQYF.

CDR3 residues: CASSYPGYEQYF. The DNA of the CDR3 is TGTGCCAGCAGTTATCCAGGGTACGAGCAGTACTTC. V and J are TRBV6-9 and TRBJ2-7; D might be TRBD1 (5 bases). Germline lookup yields CDR1 MNHGY and CDR2 SVAAGI. The CDR3 loop spans 12 amino acids. The V and J ends lost 2 bases and 4 bases respectively, with 6 bases between them.

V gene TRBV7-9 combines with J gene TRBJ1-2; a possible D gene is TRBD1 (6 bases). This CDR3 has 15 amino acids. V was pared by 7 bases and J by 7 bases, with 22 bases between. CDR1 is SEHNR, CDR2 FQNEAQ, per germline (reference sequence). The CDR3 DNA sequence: TGTGCCAGCACCCATGTCCCGGTACGAGGGGGTGGCTACACCTTC. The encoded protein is CASTHVPVRGGGYTF.

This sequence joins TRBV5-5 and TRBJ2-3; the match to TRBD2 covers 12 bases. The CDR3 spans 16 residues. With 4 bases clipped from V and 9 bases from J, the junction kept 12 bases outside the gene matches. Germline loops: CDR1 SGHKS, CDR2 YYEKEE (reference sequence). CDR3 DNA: TGTGCCAGCAGCACCACGGGACTAGCGGGCCCCATGACGCAGTATTTT. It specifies CASSTTGLAGPMTQYF.

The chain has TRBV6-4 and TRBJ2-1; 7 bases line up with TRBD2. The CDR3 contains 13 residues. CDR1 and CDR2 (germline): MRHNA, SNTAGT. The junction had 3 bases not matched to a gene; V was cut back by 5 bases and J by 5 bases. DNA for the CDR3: TGTGCCAGCAGTCTAGCGGACAACAATGAGCAGTTCTTC. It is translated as CASSLADNNEQFF.

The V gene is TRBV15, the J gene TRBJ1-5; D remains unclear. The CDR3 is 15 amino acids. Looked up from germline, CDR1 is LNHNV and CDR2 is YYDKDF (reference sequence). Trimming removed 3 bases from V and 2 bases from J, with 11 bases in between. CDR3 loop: CATSRALRGNQPQHF. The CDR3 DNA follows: TGTGCCACCAGCAGGGCTCTGAGGGGCAATCAGCCCCAGCATTTT.

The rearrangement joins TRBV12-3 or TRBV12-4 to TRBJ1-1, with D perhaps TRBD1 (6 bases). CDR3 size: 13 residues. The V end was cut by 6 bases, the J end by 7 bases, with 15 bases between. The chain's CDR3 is CASSTRGSGEAFF. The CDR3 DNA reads TGTGCCAGCAGCACCAGGGGATCGGGTGAAGCTTTCTTT.

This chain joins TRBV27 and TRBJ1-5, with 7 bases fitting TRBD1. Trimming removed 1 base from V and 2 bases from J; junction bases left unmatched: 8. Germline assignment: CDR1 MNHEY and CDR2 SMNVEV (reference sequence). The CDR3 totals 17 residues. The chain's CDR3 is CASSLYRGVNGNQPQHF. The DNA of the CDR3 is TGTGCCAGCAGTTTATACAGGGGAGTGAATGGCAATCAGCCCCAGCATTTT.

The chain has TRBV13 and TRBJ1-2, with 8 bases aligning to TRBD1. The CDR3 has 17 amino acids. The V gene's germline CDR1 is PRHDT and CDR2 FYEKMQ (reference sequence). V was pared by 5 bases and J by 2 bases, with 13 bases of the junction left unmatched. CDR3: CASSTRQGQGINYGYTF. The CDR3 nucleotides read TGTGCCAGCAGCACCCGACAGGGGCAGGGGATCAACTATGGCTACACCTTC.

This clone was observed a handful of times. In DNA form, the CDR3 reads TGTGCCAGCAGTTTAATGCGGGAGGGCTCCTACGAGCAGTACTTC. Residues: CASSLMREGSYEQYF. The gene calls are TRBV27 and TRBJ2-7; 9 positions match TRBD2. Germline loops: CDR1 MNHEY, CDR2 SMNVEV (reference sequence). The CDR3 loop spans 15 amino acids. With V trimmed by 2 bases and J by 0 bases, 2 bases remained unmatched.

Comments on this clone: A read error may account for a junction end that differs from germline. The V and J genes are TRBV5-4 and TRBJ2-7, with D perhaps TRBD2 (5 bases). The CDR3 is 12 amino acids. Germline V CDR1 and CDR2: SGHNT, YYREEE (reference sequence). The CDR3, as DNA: TGTGCCAGCAGCGAAAGTGGACCGGGAACAATCTTC. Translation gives CASSESGPGTIF.

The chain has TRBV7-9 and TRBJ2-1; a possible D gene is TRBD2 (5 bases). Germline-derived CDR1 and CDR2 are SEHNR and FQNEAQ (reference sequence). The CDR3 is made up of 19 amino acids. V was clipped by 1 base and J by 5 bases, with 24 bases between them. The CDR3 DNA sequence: TGTGCCAGCAGCTTAGGCGCTAACACCTTTGGGAGAGCTCACAATGAGCAGTTCTTC. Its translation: CASSLGANTFGRAHNEQFF.

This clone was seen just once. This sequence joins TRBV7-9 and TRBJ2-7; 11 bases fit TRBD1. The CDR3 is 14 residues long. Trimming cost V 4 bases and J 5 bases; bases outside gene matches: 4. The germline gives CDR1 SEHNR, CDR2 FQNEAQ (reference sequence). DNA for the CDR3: TGTGCCAGCAGCTCCGGGACAGGGGGGGACGAGCAGTACTTC. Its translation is CASSSGTGGDEQYF.

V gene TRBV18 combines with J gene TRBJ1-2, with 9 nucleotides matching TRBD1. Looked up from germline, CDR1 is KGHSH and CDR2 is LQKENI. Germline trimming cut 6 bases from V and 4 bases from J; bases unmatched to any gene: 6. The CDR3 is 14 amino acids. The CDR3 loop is CASSSTGGGYGYTF. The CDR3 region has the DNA TGTGCCAGCTCCTCGACAGGGGGTGGCTATGGCTACACCTTC.

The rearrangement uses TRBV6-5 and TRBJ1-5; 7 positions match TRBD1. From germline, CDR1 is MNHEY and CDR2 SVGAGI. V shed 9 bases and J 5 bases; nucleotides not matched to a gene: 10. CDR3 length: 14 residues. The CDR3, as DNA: TGTGCCAGTAAAGAGAAGGGGGCACATCAGCCCCAGCATTTT. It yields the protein CASKEKGAHQPQHF.

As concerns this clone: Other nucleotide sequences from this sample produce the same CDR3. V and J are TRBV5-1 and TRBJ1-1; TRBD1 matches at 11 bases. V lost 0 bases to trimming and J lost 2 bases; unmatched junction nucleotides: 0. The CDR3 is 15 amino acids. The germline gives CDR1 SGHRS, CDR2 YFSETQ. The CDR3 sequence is CASSLGTGGNTEAFF. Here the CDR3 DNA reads TGCGCCAGCAGCTTGGGGACAGGGGGCAACACTGAAGCTTTCTTT.

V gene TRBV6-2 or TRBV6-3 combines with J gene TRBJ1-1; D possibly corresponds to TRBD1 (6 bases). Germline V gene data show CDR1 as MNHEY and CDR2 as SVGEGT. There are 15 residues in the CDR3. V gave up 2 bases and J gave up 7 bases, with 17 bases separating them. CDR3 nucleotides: TGTGCCAGCAGTTACGAACTTCAGGGGCGGTTTGAAGCTTTCTTT. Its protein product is CASSYELQGRFEAFF.

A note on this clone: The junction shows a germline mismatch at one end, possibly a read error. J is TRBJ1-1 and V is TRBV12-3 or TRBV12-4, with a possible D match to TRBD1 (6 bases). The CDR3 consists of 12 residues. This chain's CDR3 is CASTPLRVGGSF. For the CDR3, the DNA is TGTGCCAGCACTCCCCTGCGGGTAGGGGGTTCCTTT.

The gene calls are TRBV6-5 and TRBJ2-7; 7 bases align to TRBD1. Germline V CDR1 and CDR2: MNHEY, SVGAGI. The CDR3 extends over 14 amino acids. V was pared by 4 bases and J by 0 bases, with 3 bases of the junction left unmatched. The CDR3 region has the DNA TGTGCCAGCAGTTTCGACAGGGCCTCCTACGAGCAGTACTTC. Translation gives CASSFDRASYEQYF.

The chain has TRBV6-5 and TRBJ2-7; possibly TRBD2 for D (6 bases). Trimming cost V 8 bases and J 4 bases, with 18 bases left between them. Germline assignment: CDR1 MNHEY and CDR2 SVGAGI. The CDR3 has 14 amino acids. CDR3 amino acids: CASGREGGTYEQYF. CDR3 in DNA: TGTGCCAGCGGCCGTGAGGGAGGAACTTACGAGCAGTACTTC.

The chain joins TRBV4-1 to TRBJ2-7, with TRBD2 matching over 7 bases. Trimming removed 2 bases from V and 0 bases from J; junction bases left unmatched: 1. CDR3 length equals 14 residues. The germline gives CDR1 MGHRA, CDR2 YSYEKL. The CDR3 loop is CASSQSSGSYEQYF. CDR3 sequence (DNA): TGCGCCAGCAGCCAATCTAGCGGCTCCTACGAGCAGTACTTC.

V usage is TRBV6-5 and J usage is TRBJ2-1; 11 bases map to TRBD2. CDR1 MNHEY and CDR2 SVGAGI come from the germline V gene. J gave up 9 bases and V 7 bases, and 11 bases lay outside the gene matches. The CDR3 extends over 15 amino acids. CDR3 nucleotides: TGTGCCAGCAAGGTAGCGGGAGGGCCATCGGGTGAGCAGTTCTTC. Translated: CASKVAGGPSGEQFF.

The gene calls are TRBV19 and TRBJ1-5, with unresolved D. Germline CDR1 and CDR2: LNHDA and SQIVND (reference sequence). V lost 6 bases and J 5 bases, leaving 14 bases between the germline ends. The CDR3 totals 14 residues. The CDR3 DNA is TGTGCCAGTAGGACGGGTTCCCGCTATCAGCCCCAGCATTTT. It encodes CASRTGSRYQPQHF.

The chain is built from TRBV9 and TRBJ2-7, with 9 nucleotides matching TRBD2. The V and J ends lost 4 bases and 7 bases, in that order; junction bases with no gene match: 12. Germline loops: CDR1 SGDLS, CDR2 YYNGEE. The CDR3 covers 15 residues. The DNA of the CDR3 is TGTGCCAGCAGCCCAACAGGGATGAGCGGGGGGGAGCAGTACTTC. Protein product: CASSPTGMSGGEQYF.

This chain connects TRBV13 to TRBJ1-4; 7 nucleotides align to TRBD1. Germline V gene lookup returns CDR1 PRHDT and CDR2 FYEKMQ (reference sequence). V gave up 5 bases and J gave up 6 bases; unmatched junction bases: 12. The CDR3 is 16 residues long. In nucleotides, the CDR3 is TGTGCCAGCAGCGCCAGGGGGGACGTACATGATGAAAAACTGTTTTTT. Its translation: CASSARGDVHDEKLFF.

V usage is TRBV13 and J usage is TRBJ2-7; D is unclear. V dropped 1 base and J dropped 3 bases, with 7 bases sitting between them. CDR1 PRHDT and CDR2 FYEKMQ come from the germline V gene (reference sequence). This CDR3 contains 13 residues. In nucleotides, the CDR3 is TGTGCCAGCAGCTTAGTACAGAACTACGAGCAGTACTTC. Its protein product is CASSLVQNYEQYF.

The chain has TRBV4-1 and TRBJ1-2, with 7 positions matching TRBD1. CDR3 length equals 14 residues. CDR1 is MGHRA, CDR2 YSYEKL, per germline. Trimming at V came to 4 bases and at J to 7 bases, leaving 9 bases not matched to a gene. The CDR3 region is CASSPPGQEGGYTF. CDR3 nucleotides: TGCGCCAGCAGCCCCCCAGGACAGGAGGGTGGCTACACCTTC.